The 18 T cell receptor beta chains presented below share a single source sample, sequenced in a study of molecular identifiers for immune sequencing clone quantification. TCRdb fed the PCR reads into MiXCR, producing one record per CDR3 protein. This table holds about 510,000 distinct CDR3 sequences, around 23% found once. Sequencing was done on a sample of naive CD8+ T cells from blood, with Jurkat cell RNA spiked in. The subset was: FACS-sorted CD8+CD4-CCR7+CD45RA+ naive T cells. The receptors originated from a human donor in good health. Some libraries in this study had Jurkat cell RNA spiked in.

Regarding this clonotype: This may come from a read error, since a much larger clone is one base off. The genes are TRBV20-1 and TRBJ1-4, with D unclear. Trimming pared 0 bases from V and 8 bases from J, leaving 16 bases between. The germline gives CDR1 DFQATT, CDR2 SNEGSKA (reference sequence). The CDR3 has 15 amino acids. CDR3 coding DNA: TGCAGTGCTAGAGATTCATCCAAGGGCCAGGAAAAACTGTTTTTT. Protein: CSARDSSKGQEKLFF.

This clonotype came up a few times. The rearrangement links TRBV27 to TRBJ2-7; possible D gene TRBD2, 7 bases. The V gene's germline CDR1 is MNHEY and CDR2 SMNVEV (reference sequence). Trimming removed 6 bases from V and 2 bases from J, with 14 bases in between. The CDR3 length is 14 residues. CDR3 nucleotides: TGTGCCAGCAGCCCAAGGGGGGGCCCCTACGAGCAGTACTTC. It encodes CASSPRGGPYEQYF.

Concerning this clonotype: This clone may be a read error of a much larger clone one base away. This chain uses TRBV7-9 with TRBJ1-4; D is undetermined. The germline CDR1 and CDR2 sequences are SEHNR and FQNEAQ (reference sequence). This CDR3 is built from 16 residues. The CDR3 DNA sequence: TGTGCCAGCAGCTCCCTATCGATGGGTACTAGTGAAAAACTGTTTTTT. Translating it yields CASSSLSMGTSEKLFF.

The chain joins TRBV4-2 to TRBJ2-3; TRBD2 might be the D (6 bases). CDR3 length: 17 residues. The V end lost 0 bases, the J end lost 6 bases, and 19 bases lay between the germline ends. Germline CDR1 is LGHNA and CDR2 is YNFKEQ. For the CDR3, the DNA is TGTGCCAGCAGCCAAGACCCGACTACGGGGGTAGCTGATACGCAGTATTTT. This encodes CASSQDPTTGVADTQYF.

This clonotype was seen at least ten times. The CDR3 bases are TGTGCCAGCAGCCAAGATCGTGAGACCCAGTACTTC. It codes for CASSQDRETQYF. This sequence joins TRBV3-1 and TRBJ2-5; the D is unclear. Looked up from germline, CDR1 is LGHDT and CDR2 is YNNKEL (reference sequence). CDR3 length: 12 residues. The V and J ends lost 0 bases and 5 bases respectively, with 4 bases between them.

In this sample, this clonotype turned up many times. The CDR3 DNA reads as TGCGCCAGCAGCCAAGGCGTGATCTTGAACACTGAAGCTTTCTTT. Translated: CASSQGVILNTEAFF. V usage is TRBV4-1 and J usage is TRBJ1-1; D call uncertain. Trimming removed 1 base at V and 0 bases at J, with 9 bases between. Germline CDR1 and CDR2: MGHRA and YSYEKL. The CDR3 extends over 15 amino acids.

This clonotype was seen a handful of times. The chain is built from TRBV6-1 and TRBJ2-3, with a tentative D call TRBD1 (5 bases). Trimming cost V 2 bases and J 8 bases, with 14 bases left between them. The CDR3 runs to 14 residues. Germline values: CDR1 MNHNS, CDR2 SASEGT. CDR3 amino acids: CASSELGLAATQYF. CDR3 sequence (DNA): TGTGCCAGCAGTGAACTGGGGCTCGCGGCTACGCAGTATTTT.

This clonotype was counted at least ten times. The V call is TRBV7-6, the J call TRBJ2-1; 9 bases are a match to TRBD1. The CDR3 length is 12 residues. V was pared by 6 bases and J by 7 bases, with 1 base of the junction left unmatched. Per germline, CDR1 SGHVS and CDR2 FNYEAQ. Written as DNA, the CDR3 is TGTGCCAGCAGGACAGGGGGAAATGAGCAGTTCTTC. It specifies CASRTGGNEQFF.

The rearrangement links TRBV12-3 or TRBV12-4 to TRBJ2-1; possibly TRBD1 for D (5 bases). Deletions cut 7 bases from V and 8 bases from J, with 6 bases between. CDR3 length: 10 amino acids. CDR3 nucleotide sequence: TGTGCCAGCAAGGGGTATGAGCAGTTCTTC. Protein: CASKGYEQFF.

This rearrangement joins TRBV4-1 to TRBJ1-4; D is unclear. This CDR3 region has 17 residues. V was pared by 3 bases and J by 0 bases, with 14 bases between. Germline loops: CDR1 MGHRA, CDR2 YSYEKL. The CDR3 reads CASSHEIRLATNEKLFF. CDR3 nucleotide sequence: TGCGCCAGCAGCCATGAAATACGCCTTGCAACTAATGAAAAACTGTTTTTT.

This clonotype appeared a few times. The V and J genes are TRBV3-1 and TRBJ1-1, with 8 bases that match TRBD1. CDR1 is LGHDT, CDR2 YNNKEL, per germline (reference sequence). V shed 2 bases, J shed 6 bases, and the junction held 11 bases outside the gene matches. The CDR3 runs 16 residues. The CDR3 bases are TGTGCCAGCAGCCAACTGGCCGGACAGGGAATATCTGAAGCTTTCTTT. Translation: CASSQLAGQGISEAFF.

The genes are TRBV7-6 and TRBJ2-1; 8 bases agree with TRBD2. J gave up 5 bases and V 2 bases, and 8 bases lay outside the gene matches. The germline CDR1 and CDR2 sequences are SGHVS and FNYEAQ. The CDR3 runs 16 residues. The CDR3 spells CASSLLTGGLDNEQFF. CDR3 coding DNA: TGTGCCAGCAGCTTATTAACGGGGGGGCTAGACAATGAGCAGTTCTTC.

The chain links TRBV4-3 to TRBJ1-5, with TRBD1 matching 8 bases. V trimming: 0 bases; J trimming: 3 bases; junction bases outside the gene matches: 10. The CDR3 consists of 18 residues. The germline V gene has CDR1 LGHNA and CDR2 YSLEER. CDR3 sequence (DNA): TGCGCCAGCAGCCAAGATACTCTCGGGACAGGAGCCAATCAGCCCCAGCATTTT. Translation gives CASSQDTLGTGANQPQHF.

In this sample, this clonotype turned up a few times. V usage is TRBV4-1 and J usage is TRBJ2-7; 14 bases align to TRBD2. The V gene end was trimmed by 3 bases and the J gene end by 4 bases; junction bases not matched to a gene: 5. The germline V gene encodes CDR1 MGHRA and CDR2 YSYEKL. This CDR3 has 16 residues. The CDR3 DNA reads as TGCGCCAGCAGCCACCGCGGGACTAGCGGGGGTTACGAGCAGTACTTC. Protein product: CASSHRGTSGGYEQYF.

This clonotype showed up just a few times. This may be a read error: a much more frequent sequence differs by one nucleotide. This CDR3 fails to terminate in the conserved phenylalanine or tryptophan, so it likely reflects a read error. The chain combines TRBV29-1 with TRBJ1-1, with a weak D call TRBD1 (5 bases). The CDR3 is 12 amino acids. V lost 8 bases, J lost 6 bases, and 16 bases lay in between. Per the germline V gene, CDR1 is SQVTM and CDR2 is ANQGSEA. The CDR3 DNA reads TGCAGCATTTATCCTTCACAGGCTGAAGCTTTCCTT. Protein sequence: CSIYPSQAEAFL.

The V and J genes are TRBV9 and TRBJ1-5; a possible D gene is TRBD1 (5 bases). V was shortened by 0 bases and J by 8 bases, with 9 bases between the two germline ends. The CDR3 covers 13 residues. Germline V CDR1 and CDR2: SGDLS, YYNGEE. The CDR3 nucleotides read TGTGCCAGCAGCGTAGGGGTCAGGGAGCCCCAGCATTTT. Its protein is CASSVGVREPQHF.

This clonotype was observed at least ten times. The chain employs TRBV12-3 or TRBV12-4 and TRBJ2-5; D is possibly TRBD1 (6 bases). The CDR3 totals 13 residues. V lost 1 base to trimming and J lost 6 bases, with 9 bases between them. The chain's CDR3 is CASSLDREQTQYF. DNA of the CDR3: TGTGCCAGCAGTTTAGACAGGGAGCAGACCCAGTACTTC.

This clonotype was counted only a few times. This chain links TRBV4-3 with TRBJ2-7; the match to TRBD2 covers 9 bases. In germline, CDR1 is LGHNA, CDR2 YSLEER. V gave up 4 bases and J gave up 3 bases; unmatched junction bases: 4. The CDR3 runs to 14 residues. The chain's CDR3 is CASSPGTSNYEQYF. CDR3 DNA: TGCGCCAGCAGCCCCGGGACTAGCAACTACGAGCAGTACTTC.